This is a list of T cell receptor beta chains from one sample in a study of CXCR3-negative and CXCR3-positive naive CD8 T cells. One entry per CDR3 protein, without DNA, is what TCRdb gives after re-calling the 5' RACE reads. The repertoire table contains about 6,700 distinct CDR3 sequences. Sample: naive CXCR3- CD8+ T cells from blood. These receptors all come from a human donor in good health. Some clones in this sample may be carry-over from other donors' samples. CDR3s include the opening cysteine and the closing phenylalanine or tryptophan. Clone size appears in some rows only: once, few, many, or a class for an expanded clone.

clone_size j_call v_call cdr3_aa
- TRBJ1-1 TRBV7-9 CASSFIQGADTEAFF
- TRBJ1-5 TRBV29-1 CRVKEAGSNQPQHF
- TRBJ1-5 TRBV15 CATSRDLGLGQPQHF
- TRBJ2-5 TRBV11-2 CASSSGQAILQETQYF
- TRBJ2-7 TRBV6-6 CASSFRDRLYEQYF
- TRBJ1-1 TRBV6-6 CASSPGPIEAFF
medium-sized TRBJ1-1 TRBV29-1 CSVEGLRELTEAFF
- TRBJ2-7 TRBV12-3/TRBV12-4 CASKIAGGPGYEQYF
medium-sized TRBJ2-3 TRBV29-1 CSVTLLYTDTQYF
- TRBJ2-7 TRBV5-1 CASSLTVRGDPYEQYF
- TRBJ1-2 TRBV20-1 CSAPPGGAANYGYTF